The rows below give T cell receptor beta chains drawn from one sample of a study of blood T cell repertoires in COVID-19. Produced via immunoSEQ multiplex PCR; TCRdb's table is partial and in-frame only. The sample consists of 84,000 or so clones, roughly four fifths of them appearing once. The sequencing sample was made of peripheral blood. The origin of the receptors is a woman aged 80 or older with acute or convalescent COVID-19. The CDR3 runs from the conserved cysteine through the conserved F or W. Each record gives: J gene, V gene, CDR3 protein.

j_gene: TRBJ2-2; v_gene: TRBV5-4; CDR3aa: CASSFPGGVDTGELFF
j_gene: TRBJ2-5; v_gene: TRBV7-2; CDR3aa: CASSPQRAGEPQYF
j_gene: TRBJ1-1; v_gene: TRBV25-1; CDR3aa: CASSDEVQRTEAFF
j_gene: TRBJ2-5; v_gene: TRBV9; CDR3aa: CASSVQGTTAPETQYF
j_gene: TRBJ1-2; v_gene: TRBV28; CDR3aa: CASSSHPTGIYGYTF
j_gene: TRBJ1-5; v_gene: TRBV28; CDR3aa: CASSLTGKVQPQHF
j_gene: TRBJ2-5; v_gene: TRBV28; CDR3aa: CASSTGDRDQETQYF
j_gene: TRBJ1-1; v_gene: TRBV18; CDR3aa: CASSRPGVMNTEAFF
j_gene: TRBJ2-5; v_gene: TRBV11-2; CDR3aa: CASSGTGETQYF
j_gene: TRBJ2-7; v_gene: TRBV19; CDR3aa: CASSQQGSTYEQYF
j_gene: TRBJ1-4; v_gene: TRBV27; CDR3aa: CASRTGFGGEKLFF
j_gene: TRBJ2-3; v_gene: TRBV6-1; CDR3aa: CASSAWASASSTDTQYF
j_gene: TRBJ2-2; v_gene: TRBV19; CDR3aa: CASHRGTGELFF
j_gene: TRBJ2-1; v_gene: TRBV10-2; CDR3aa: CASSGTGRFYNEQFF
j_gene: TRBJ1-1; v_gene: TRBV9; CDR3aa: CASSATSGTGVGSGTEAFF
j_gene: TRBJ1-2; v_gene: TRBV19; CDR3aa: CASRVGLAVNYGYTF
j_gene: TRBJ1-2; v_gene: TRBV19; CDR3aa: CASSRKTDVNYGYTF
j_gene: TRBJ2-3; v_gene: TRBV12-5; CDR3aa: CASGGDIDTQYF
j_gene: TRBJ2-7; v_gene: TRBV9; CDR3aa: CASSDTTAGEQYF
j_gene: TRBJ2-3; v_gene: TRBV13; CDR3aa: CASSRSRDTQYF
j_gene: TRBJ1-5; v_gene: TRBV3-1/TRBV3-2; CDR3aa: CASSPSPRGGNQPQHF
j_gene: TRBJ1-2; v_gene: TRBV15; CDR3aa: CATRPGVAFPGYTF
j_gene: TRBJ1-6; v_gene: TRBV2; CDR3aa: CASSEVRGGAPLHF
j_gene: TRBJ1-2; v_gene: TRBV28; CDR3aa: CASSPDRVYGYTF
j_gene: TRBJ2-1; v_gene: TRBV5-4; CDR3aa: CASSWDRGSYNEQFF
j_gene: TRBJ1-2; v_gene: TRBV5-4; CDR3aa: CASSLVNQGRGGYTF
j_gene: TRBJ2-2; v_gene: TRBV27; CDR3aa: CASSLPTGGGTGELFF
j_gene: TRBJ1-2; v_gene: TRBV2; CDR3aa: CASVTAPNYGYTF
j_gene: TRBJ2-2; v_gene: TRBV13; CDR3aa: CASNNMNTGELFF
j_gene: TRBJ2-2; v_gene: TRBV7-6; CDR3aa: CASSSSGLNTGELFF
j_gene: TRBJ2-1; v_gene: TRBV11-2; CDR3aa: CASSLLAVGSWDYNEQFF
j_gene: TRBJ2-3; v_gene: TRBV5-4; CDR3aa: CASSLARAGTDTQYF
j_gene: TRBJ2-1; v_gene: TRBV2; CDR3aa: CASSSPTSGTYNEQFF
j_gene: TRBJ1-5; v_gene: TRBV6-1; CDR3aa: CASSEELWGSNQPQHF
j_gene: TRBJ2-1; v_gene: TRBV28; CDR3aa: CASSSSPPLSEFF
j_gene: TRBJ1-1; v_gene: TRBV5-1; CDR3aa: CASSKLDRGGTEAFF
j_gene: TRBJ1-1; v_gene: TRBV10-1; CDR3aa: CASSSTGPNTEAFF
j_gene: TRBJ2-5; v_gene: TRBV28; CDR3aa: CASSSGGFQETQYF
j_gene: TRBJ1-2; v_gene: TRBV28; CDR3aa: CASSLSGNAGLTYGYTF
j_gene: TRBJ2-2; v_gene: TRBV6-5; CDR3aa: CASSKGGGELFF
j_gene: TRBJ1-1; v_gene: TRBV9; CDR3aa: CASTLGGNTEAFF
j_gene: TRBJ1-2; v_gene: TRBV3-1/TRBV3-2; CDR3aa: CASSPQGRQGAYTF
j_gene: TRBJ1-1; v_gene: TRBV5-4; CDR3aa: CASSRQGEVAEAFF
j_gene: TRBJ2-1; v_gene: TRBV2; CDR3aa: CASTLAGLVNNEQFF
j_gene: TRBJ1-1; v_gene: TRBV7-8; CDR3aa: CASSLTGGTEAFF